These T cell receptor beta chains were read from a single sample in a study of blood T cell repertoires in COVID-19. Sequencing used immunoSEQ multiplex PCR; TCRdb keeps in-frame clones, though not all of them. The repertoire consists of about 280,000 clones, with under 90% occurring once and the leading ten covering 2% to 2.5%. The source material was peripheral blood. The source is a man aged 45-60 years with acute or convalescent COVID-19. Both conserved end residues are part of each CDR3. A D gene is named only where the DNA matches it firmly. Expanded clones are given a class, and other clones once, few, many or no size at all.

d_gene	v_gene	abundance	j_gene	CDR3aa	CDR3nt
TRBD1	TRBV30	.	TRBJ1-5	CAWNRGADQPQHF	TGTGCCTGGAACAGGGGCGCGGATCAGCCCCAGCATTTT
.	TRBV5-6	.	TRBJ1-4	CASSSEQGTLYEKLFF	TGTGCCAGCAGTTCTGAGCAGGGGACCTTGTATGAAAAACTGTTTTTT
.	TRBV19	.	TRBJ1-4	CASSPWTRPTNEKLFF	TGTGCCAGTAGTCCATGGACACGCCCAACTAATGAAAAACTGTTTTTT
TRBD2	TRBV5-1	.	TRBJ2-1	CASSLETGLAVREQFF	TGCGCCAGCAGCTTGGAGACGGGACTAGCTGTGAGGGAGCAGTTCTTC
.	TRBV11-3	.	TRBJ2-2	CASSLDKIGVNTGELFF	TGTGCCAGCAGCTTAGATAAGATAGGGGTGAACACCGGGGAGCTGTTTTTT
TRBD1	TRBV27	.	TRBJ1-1	CASSGRQGVNTEAFF	TGTGCCAGCAGTGGGCGACAGGGGGTGAACACTGAAGCTTTCTTT
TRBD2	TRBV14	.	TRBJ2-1	CASSQGAGGAFYNEQFF	TGTGCCAGCAGCCAAGGAGCGGGGGGAGCTTTTTACAATGAGCAGTTCTTC
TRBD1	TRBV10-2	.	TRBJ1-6	CASSESGQGYSPLHF	TGCGCCAGCAGTGAGTCAGGACAGGGCTATTCACCCCTCCACTTT
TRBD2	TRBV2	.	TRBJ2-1	CASSKLAEQFF	TGTGCCAGCAGTAAACTAGCGGAGCAGTTCTTC
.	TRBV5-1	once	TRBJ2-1	CASSLYNSYNEQFF	TGCGCCAGCAGCTTATACAACTCCTACAATGAGCAGTTCTTC
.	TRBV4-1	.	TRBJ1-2	CASSQEQEFYGYTF	TGCGCCAGCAGCCAAGAACAGGAGTTCTATGGCTACACCTTC
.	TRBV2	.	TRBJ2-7	CAGGGSGRAYEQYF	TGTGCCGGGGGAGGATCAGGTAGGGCCTACGAGCAGTACTTC
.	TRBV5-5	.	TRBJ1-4	CASSLGQPTNEKLFF	TGTGCCAGCAGCCTCGGACAGCCAACTAATGAAAAACTGTTTTTT
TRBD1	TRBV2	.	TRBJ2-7	CASSDAGGISYEQYF	TGTGCCAGCAGTGATGCAGGGGGTATCTCCTACGAGCAGTACTTC
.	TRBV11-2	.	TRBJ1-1	CASSSIKNTEAFF	TGTGCCAGCAGCTCCATCAAGAACACTGAAGCTTTCTTT
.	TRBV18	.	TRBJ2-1	CASSPRSGAINEQFF	TGTGCCAGCTCACCACGGTCAGGGGCGATCAATGAGCAGTTCTTC
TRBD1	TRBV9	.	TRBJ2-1	CASSAKTGDRYNEQFF	TGTGCCAGCAGCGCCAAAACCGGGGACAGGTACAATGAGCAGTTCTTC
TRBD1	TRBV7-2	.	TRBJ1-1	CASRSGQAGTEAFF	TGTGCCAGCAGGTCGGGACAGGCAGGCACTGAAGCTTTCTTT
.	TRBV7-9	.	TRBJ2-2	CASIPHPGTRNTGELFF	TGTGCCAGCATCCCACACCCCGGGACAAGGAACACCGGGGAGCTGTTTTTT
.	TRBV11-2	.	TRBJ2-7	CASGFSGKTFSYEQYF	TGTGCCAGCGGATTTTCGGGGAAAACCTTTTCCTACGAGCAGTACTTC